The 5 T cell receptor beta chains listed next were all sequenced from one sample in a study of OX40 agonist ivuxolimab in advanced cancers. Clones were read by immunoSEQ multiplex PCR, and TCRdb kept only the in-frame ones, dropping some. The sample lists more than 65,000 clones; around 90% were seen once. The sample here was CD4+ or CD8+ T cells sorted from blood, taken in a trial of the OX40 agonist ivuxolimab. The origin of the receptors is an adult with an advanced solid tumor such as melanoma, head and neck, liver or kidney cancer.

The rearrangement joins TRBV21-1 to TRBJ2-7; the D call of TRBD2 is as the table states it, not checked on the DNA. TRBV21-1 is reported as a pseudogene. The CDR3 has 15 amino acids. DNA of the CDR3: TGTGCCAGCACTCCTAGCGGGACTTACTCCTACGAGCAGTACTTC. Residues: CASTPSGTYSYEQYF.

The chain combines TRBV5-1 with TRBJ2-5; D remains unclear. Per germline, CDR1 SGHRS and CDR2 YFSETQ. Trimming pared 1 base from V and 2 bases from J, leaving 18 bases between. This CDR3 comprises 17 residues. This CDR3 reads CASSLRPTGHGQETQYF. For the CDR3, the DNA is TGCGCCAGCAGCTTGAGGCCGACGGGCCACGGGCAAGAGACCCAGTACTTC.

The chain joins TRBV14 to TRBJ1-1; D is undetermined. The CDR3 has 14 residues. Germline loops: CDR1 SGHDN, CDR2 FVKESK. Trimming left V 0 bases short and J 7 bases short, with 12 bases between. The CDR3 protein is CASSQDLGLIEAFF. The CDR3 DNA is TGTGCCAGCAGCCAAGATCTCGGACTGATTGAAGCTTTCTTT. Complete variable domain (other parts from reference TRBV14 and TRBJ1-1): EAGVTQFPSHSVIEKGQTVTLRCDPISGHDNLYWYRRVMGKEIKFLLHFVKESKQDESGMPNNRFLAERTGGTYSTLKVQPAELEDSGVYFCASSQDLGLIEAFFGQGTRLTVV.

The chain's CDR3 is CASSLETSAYEQYF. The CDR3 region has the DNA TGCGCCAGCAGCTTGGAGACTAGCGCGTACGAGCAGTACTTC. This rearrangement joins TRBV23-1 to TRBJ2-7; 8 bases are shared with TRBD2. TRBV23-1 is an open reading frame whose function is uncertain. After removal of 6 bases from V and 4 bases from J, the junction contained 8 bases not matched to a gene. The CDR3 covers 14 residues.

The rearrangement links TRBV5-5 to TRBJ2-7; D ambiguous. The CDR3 spans 15 residues. Germline values: CDR1 SGHKS, CDR2 YYEKEE (reference sequence). V was shortened by 4 bases and J by 1 base, with 15 bases between the two germline ends. The CDR3: CASSLEGLSSYEQYF. The CDR3 bases are TGTGCCAGCAGCCTCGAAGGCCTTAGTTCCTACGAGCAGTACTTC.